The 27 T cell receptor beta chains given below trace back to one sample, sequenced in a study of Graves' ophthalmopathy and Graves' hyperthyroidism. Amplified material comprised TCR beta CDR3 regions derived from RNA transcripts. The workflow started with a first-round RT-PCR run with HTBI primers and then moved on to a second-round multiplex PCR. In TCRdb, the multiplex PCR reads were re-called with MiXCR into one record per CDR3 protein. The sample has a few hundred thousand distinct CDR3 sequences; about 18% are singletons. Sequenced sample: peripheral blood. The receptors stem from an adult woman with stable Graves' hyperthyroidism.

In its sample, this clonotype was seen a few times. The CDR3 sequence is CASSPRTGRITEAFF. In nucleotides, the CDR3 is TGTGCCAGCAGTCCCCGGACAGGGCGAATCACTGAAGCTTTCTTT. V usage is TRBV28 and J usage is TRBJ1-1; TRBD1 matches 8 bases. The CDR3 extends over 15 amino acids. The V segment lost 5 bases and the J segment 4 bases; nucleotides outside the gene matches: 9. Per the germline V gene, CDR1 is MDHEN and CDR2 is SYDVKM.

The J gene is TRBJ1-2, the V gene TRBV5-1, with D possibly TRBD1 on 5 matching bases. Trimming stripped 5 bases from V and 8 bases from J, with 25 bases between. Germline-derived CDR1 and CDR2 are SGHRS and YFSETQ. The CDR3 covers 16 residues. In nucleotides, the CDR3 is TGCGCCAGCAGTTTTAGGACCCCGGGGGACGTACGCGGCTACACCTTC. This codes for CASSFRTPGDVRGYTF.

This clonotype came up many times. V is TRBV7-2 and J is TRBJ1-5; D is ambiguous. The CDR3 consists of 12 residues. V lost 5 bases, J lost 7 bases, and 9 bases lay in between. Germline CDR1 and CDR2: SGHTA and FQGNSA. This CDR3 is CASSTRGQPQHF. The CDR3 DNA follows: TGTGCCAGCAGCACCCGAGGGCAGCCCCAGCATTTT.

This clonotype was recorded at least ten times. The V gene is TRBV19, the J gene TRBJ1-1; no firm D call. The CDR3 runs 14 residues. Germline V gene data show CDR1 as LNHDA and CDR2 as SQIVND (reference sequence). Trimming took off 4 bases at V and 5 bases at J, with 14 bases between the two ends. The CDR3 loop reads CASSNSIGWTEAFF. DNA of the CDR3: TGTGCCAGTAGTAACAGCATAGGTTGGACTGAAGCTTTCTTT. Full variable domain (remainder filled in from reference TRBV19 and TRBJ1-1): DGGITQSPKYLFRKEGQNVTLSCEQNLNHDAMYWYRQDPGQGLRLIYYSQIVNDFQKGDIAEGYSVSREKKESFPLTVTSAQKNPTAFYLCASSNSIGWTEAFFGQGTRLTVV.

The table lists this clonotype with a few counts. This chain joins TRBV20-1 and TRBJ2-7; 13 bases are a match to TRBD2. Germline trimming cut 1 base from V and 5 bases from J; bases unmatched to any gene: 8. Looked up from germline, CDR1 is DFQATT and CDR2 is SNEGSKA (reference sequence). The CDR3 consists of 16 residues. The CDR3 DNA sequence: TGCAGTGCTAGAGCCCCTGGACTAGCGGGAGTCAACGAGCAGTACTTC. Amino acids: CSARAPGLAGVNEQYF.

The chain's CDR3 is CASSYRAGTGTNTEAFF. The CDR3 DNA reads as TGTGCCAGCAGTTACAGGGCGGGCACAGGGACGAACACTGAAGCTTTCTTT. The rearrangement uses TRBV6-2 or TRBV6-3 and TRBJ1-1, with D possibly TRBD1 on 6 matching bases. Trimming pared 2 bases from V and 1 base from J, leaving 17 bases between. The CDR3 has 17 amino acids. In germline, CDR1 is MNHEY, CDR2 SVGEGT.

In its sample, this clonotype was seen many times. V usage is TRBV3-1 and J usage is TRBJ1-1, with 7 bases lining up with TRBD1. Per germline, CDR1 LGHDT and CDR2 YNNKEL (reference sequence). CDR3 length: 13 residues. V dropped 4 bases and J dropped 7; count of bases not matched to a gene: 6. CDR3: CASSRDRAGEAFF. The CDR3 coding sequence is TGTGCCAGCAGCCGTGACAGGGCTGGTGAAGCTTTCTTT. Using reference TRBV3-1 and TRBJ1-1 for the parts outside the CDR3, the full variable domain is DTAVSQTPKYLVTQMGNDKSIKCEQNLGHDTMYWYKQDSKKFLKIMFSYNNKELIINETVPNRFSPKSPDKAHLNLHINSLELGDSAVYFCASSRDRAGEAFFGQGTRLTVV.

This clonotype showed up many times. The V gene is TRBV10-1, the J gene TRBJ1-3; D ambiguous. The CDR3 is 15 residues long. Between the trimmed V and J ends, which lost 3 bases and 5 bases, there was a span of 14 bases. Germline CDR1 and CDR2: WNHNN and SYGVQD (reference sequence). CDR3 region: CASSEVSGRRNTIYF. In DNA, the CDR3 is TGCGCCAGCAGTGAAGTGTCCGGGAGGAGAAACACCATATATTTT.

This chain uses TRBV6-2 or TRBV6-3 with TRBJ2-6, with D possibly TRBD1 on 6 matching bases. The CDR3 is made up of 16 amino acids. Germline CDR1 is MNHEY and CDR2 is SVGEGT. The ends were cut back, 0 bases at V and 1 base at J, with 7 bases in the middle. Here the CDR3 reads CASSYSGASGANVLTF. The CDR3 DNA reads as TGTGCCAGCAGTTACTCGGGGGCGTCTGGGGCCAACGTCCTGACTTTC.

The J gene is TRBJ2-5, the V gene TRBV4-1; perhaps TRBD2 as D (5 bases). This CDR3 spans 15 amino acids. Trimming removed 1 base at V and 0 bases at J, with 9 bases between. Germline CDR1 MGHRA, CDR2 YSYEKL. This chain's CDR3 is CASSQGAAYQETQYF. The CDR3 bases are TGCGCCAGCAGCCAAGGAGCGGCTTACCAAGAGACCCAGTACTTC.

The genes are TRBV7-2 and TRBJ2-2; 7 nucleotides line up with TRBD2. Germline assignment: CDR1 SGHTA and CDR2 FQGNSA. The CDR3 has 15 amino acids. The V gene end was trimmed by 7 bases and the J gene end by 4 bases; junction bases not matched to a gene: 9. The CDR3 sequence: CASNLRGVGTGELFF. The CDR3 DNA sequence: TGTGCCAGCAACCTCCGGGGGGTAGGCACCGGGGAGCTGTTTTTT.

The CDR3 DNA is TGTGCCAGCAGCTTTATGGGGACCGGGGAGCTGTTTTTT. Translating gives CASSFMGTGELFF. The genes are TRBV7-2 and TRBJ2-2; D unclear. The germline CDR1 and CDR2 sequences are SGHTA and FQGNSA. Trimming took off 3 bases at V and 5 bases at J, with 7 bases between the two ends. The CDR3 has 13 residues.

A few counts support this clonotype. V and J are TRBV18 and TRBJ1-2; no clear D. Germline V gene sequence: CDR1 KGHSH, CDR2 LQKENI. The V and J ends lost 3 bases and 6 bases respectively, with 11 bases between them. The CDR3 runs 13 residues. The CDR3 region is CASSPAADDGYTF. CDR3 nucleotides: TGTGCCAGCTCACCTGCGGCAGATGATGGCTACACCTTC.

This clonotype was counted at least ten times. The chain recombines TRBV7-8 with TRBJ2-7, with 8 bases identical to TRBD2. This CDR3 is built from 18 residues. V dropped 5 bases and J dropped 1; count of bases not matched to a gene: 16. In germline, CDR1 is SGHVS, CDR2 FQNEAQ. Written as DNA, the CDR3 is TGTGCCAGCAGCCGATCATGGACTCTAGCGGGTCGGTCCTACGAGCAGTACTTC. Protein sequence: CASSRSWTLAGRSYEQYF.

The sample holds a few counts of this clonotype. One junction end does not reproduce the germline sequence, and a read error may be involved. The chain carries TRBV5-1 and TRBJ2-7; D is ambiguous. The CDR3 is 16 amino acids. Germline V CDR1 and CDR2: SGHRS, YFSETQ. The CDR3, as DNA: TGCGCCAGCAACTTGGTCGATACGCGCCGATCTTACGAGCAGTACTTC. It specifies CASNLVDTRRSYEQYF.

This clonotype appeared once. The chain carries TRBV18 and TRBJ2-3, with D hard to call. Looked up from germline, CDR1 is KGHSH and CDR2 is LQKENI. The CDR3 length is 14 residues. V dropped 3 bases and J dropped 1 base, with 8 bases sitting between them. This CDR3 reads CASSPIPRTDTQYF. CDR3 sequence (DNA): TGTGCCAGCTCACCGATACCCCGCACAGATACGCAGTATTTT.

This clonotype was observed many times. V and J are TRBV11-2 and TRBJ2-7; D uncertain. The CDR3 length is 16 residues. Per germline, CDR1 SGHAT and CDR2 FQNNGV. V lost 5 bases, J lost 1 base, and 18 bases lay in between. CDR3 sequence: CASSNPVWGSSYEQYF. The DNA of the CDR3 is TGTGCCAGCAGCAACCCCGTGTGGGGATCATCCTACGAGCAGTACTTC.

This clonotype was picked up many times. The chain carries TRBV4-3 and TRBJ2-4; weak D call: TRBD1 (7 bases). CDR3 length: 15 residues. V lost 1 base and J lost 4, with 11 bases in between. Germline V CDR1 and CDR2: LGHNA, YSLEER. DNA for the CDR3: TGCGCCAGCAGCCAAGGACAGGGAGGTAAAAACATTCAGTACTTC. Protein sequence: CASSQGQGGKNIQYF.

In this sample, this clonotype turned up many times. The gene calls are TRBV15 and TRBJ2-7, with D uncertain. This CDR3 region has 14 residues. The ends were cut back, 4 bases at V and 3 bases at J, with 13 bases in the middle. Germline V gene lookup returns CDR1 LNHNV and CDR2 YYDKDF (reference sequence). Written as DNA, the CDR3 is TGTGCCACCAGCAACCCGGGCCCGGACTACGAGCAGTACTTC. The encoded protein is CATSNPGPDYEQYF.

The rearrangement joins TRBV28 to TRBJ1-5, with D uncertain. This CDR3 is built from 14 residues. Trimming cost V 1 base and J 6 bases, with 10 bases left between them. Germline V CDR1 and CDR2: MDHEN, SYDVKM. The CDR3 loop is CASSLYGESQPQHF. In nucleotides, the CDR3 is TGTGCCAGCAGTTTATATGGGGAAAGTCAGCCCCAGCATTTT.

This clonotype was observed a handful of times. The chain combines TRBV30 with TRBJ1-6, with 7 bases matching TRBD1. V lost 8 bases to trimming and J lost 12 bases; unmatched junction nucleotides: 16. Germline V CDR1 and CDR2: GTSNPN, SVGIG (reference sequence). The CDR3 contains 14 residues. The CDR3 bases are TGTGCCGGCCGTACCGGGACAGCCGCAGGACCCCTCCACTTT. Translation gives CAGRTGTAAGPLHF.

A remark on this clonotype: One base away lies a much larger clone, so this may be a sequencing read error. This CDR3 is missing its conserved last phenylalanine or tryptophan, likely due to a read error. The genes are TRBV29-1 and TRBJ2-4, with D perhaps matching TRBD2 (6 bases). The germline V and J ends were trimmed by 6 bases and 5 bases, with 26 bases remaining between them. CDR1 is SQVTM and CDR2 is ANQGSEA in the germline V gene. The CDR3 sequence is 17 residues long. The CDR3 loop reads CSVLGLPHPLTENIQYL. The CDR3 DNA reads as TGCAGCGTCCTGGGACTGCCGCACCCTTTAACTGAAAACATTCAGTACCTC.

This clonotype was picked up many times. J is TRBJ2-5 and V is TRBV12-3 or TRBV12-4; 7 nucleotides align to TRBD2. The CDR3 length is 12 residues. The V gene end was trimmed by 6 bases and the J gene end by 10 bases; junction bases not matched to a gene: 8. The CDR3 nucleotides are TGTGCCAGCAGCCCGACGGGGGGAGACCAGTACTTC. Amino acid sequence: CASSPTGGDQYF.

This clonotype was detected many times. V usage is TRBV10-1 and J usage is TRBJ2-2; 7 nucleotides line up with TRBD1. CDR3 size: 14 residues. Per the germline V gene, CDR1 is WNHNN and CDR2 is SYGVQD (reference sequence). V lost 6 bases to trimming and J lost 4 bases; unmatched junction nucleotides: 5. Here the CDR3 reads CASSPGQATGELFF. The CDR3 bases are TGCGCCAGCAGCCCTGGACAGGCCACCGGGGAGCTGTTTTTT.

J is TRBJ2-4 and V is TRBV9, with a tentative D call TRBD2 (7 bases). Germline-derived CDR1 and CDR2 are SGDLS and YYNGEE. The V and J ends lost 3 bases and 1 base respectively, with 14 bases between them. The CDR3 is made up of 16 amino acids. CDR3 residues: CASSEGEGMAKNIQYF. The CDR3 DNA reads TGTGCCAGCAGCGAGGGGGAGGGAATGGCCAAAAACATTCAGTACTTC.

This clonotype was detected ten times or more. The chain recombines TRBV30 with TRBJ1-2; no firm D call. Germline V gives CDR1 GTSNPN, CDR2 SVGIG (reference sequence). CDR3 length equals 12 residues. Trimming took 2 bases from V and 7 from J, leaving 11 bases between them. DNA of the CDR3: TGTGCCTGGAGTCGCTATGAAGTTGGCTACACCTTC. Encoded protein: CAWSRYEVGYTF.

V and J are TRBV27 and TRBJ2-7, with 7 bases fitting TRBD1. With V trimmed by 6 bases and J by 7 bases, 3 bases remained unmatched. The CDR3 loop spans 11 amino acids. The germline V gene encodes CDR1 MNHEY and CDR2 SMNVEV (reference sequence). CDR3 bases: TGTGCCAGCAGCGAGGGGGCAGAGCAGTACTTC. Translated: CASSEGAEQYF.